This TCR beta chain was identified during a study of T-cell memory formation after mild COVID-19. About the study: Each donor largely had its own TCR clusters. Study results and caveats: There were some responding clones in pre-infection memory, which suggested that cross-reactive memory had joined.

This clonotype was picked up a small number of times. The antigen is unknown. TCRdb redid the calling of the 5' RACE reads with MiXCR, one entry per CDR3 protein. The sample consists of some 210,000 distinct CDR3 sequences, more than 25% of them appearing once. This receptor was obtained from an adult woman who had mild COVID-19 (a few samples of this study predate the infection). Cell type and time point are not known. The sequenced sample was PBMCs or a T cell subset sorted from them (not recorded which).

CDR3 amino acids: CASSRTGTGLKNEQFF. As DNA, the CDR3 is TGCGCCAGCAGCAGAACTGGGACAGGGCTAAAGAATGAGCAGTTCTTC. The gene calls are TRBV5-1 and TRBJ2-1, with 9 bases fitting TRBD1. Germline V gives CDR1 SGHRS, CDR2 YFSETQ. The CDR3 is made up of 16 amino acids. With 4 bases clipped from V and 7 bases from J, the junction kept 12 bases outside the gene matches.